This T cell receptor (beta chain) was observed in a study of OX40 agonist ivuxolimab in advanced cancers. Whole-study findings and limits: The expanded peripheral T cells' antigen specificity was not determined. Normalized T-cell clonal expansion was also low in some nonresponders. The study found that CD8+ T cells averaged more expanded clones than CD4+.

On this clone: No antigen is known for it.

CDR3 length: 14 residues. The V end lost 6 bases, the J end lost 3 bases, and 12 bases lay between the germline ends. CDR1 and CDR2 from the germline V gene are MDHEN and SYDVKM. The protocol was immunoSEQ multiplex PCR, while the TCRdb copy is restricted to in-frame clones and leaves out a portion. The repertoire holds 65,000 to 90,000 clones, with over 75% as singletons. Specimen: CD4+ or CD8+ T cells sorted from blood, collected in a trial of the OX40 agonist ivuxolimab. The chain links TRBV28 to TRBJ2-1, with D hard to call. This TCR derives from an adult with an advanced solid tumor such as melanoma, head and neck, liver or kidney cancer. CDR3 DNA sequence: TGTGCCAGCAGCCCACGGGCAGGCTACAATGAGCAGTTCTTC. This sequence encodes CASSPRAGYNEQFF.